These 5 T cell receptor beta chains came from one sample sequenced in a study of blood T cell repertoires in COVID-19. The data were produced by immunoSEQ multiplex PCR, yet TCRdb's version contains in-frame clones alone and is incomplete. Here the sample spans around 150,000 clones, over 75% being singletons. The sample comprised peripheral blood. The receptors were gathered from a woman aged 50 to 60 with acute or convalescent COVID-19.

This sequence joins TRBV19 and TRBJ1-2; 8 nucleotides line up with TRBD1. The CDR3 totals 14 residues. V gave up 4 bases and J gave up 8 bases; unmatched junction bases: 9. Germline lookup yields CDR1 LNHDA and CDR2 SQIVND (reference sequence). The CDR3 protein is CASSNQGAVTGYTF. In DNA form, the CDR3 reads TGTGCCAGTAGTAATCAGGGGGCAGTTACAGGCTACACCTTC. The full variable domain, completed using reference TRBV19 and TRBJ1-2, is DGGITQSPKYLFRKEGQNVTLSCEQNLNHDAMYWYRQDPGQGLRLIYYSQIVNDFQKGDIAEGYSVSREKKESFPLTVTSAQKNPTAFYLCASSNQGAVTGYTFGSGTRLTVV.

The genes are TRBV6-1 and TRBJ1-1; TRBD1 aligns across 7 bases. CDR3 length: 14 amino acids. With 3 bases clipped from V and 7 bases from J, the junction kept 8 bases outside the gene matches. CDR1 and CDR2 (germline): MNHNS, SASEGT. CDR3 residues: CASSETGLIFEAFF. CDR3 coding DNA: TGTGCCAGCAGTGAGACAGGGCTAATTTTTGAAGCTTTCTTT.

The chain recombines TRBV28 with TRBJ1-6, with D hard to call. The CDR3 totals 16 residues. V dropped 8 bases and J dropped 7 bases, with 21 bases sitting between them. Germline V gene sequence: CDR1 MDHEN, CDR2 SYDVKM. CDR3 amino acids: CASLEGGSRGNSPLHF. The CDR3 coding sequence is TGTGCCAGCCTTGAAGGAGGGAGCCGCGGGAATTCACCCCTCCACTTT.

The V call is TRBV7-9, the J call TRBJ1-5, with 7 bases identical to TRBD1. There are 17 residues in the CDR3. The junction had 12 bases not matched to a gene; V was cut back by 5 bases and J by 2 bases. Germline CDR1 and CDR2: SEHNR and FQNEAQ (reference sequence). CDR3 sequence reads: CASSGSRGRTGNQPQHF. DNA of the CDR3: TGTGCCAGCAGCGGCTCGAGGGGGCGCACGGGCAATCAGCCCCAGCATTTT.

This clone was counted only a few times. This chain uses TRBV12-3 or TRBV12-4 with TRBJ1-1; D might be TRBD1 (5 bases). The CDR3 extends over 12 amino acids. The V and J ends lost 4 bases and 11 bases respectively, with 14 bases between them. The CDR3 DNA reads as TGTGCCAGCAGTTGGGTGGGGCAGGAGGCTTTCTTT. Its translation is CASSWVGQEAFF.